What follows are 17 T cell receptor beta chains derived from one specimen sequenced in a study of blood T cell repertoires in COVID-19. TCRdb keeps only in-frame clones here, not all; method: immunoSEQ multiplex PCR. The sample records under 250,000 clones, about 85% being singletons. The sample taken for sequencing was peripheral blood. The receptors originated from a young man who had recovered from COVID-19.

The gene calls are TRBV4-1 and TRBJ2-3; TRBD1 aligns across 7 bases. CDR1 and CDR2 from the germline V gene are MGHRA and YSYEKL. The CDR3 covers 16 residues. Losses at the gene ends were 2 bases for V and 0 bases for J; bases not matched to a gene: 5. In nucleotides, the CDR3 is TGCGCCAGCAGCCAACTTCAGGGGGTAAGCACAGATACGCAGTATTTT. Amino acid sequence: CASSQLQGVSTDTQYF.

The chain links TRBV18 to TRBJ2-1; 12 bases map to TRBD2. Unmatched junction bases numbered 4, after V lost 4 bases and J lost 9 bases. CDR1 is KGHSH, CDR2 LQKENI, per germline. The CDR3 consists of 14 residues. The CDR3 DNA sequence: TGTGCCAGCTCACGACTAGCGGGGGAGGGTGAGCAGTTCTTC. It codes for CASSRLAGEGEQFF. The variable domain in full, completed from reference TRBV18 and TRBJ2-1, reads NAGVMQNPRHLVRRRGQEARLRCSPMKGHSHVYWYRQLPEEGLKFMVYLQKENIIDESGMPKERFSAEFPKEGPSILRIQQVVRGDSAAYFCASSRLAGEGEQFFGPGTRLTVL.

The CDR3 nucleotides are TGTGCCAGCAGCCCAGACAGATTCTATGGCTACACCTTC. It encodes CASSPDRFYGYTF. The chain couples TRBV11-3 to TRBJ1-2; possibly TRBD1 for D (5 bases). The V and J ends lost 5 bases and 4 bases respectively, with 11 bases between them. The CDR3 extends over 13 amino acids. CDR1 is SGHNT and CDR2 is YENEEA in the germline V gene.

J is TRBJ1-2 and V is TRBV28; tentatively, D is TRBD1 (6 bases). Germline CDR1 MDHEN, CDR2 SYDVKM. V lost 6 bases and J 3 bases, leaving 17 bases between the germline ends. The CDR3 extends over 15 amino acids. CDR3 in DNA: TGTGCCAGCAGCACAGGGACGGCTGCCTACTATGGCTACACCTTC. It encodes CASSTGTAAYYGYTF.

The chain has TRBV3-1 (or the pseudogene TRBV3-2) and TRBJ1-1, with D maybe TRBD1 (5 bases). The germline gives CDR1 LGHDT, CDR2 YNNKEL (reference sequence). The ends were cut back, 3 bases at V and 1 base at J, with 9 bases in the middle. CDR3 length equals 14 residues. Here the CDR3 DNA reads TGTGCCAGCAGCCATAAGGACAAGAACACTGAAGCTTTCTTT. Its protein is CASSHKDKNTEAFF.

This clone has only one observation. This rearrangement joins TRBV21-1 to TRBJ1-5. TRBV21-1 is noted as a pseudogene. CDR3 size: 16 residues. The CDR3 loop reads CASSPGGGRSNQPQHF. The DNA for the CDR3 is TGTGCCAGCAGCCCGGGGGGGGGTCGGAGCAATCAGCCCCAGCATTTT.

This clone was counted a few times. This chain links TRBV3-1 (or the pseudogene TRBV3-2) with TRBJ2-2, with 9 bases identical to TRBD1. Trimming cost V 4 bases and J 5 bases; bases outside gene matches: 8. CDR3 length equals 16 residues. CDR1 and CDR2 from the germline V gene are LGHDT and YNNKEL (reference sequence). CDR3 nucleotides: TGTGCCAGCAGCCTGTCGGACAGGGGTGGAACCGGGGAGCTGTTTTTT. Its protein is CASSLSDRGGTGELFF.

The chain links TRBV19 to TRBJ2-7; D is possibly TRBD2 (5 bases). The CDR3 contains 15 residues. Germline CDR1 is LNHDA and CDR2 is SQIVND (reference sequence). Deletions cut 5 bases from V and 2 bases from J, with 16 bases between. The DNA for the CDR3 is TGTGCCAGTAGTCAGCAGTCGGACTCCGCCTACGAGCAGTACGTC. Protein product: CASSQQSDSAYEQYV.

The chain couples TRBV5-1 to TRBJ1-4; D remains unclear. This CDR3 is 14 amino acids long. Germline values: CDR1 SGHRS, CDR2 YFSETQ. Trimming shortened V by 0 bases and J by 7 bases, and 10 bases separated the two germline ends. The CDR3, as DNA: TGCGCCAGCAGCTTGGAAGGAGGTGTTGAAAAACTGTTTTTT. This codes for CASSLEGGVEKLFF.

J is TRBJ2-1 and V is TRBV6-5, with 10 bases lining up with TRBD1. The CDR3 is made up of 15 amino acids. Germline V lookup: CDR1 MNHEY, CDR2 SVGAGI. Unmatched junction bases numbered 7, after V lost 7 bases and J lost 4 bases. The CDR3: CASTLGQGKYNEQFF. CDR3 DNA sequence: TGTGCCAGCACCCTGGGACAGGGGAAGTACAATGAGCAGTTCTTC.

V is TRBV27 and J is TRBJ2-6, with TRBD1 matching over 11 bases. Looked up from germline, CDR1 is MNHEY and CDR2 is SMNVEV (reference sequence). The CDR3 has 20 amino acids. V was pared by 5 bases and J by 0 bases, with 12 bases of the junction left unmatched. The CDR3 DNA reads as TGTGCCAGCAGTCCACGCCCCGGGACAGGGGGGAGCTCTGGGGCCAACGTCCTGACTTTC. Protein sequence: CASSPRPGTGGSSGANVLTF.

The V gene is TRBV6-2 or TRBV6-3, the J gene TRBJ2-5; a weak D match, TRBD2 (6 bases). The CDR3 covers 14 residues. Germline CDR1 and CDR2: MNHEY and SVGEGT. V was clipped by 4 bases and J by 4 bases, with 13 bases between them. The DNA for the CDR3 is TGTGCCAGCAGTTCTGGGACTCTCCGAGAGACCCAGTACTTC. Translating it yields CASSSGTLRETQYF.

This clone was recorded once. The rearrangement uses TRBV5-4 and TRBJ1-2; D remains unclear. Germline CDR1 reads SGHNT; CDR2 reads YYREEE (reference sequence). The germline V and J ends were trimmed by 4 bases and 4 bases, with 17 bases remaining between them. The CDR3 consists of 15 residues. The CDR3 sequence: CASSGEGSRGYGYTF. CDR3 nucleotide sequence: TGTGCCAGCAGCGGTGAGGGATCCCGGGGCTATGGCTACACCTTC. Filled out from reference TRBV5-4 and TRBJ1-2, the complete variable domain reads ETGVTQSPTHLIKTRGQQVTLRCSSQSGHNTVSWYQQALGQGPQFIFQYYREEENGRGNFPPRFSGLQFPNYSSELNVNALELDDSALYLCASSGEGSRGYGYTFGSGTRLTVV.

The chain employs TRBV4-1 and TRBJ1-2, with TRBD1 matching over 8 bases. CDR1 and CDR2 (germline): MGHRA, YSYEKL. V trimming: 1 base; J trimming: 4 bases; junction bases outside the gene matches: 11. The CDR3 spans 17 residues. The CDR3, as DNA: TGCGCCAGCAGCCAAGGTCAGGGGGCGCAAGTTAGCTATGGCTACACCTTC. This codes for CASSQGQGAQVSYGYTF.

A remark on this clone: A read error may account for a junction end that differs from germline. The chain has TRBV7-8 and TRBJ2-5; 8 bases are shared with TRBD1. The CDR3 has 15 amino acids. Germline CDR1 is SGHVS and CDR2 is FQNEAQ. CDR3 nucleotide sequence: TGTGCCAGCAGCCGCGACAGGGGTCGACAAGGGACCCAGTACTTC. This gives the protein CASSRDRGRQGTQYF.

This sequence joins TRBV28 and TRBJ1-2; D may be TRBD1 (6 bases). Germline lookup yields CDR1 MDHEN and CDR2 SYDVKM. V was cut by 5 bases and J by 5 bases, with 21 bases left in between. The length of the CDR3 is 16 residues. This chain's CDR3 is CASSPPVIKGVYGYTF. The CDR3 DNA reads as TGTGCCAGCAGTCCTCCAGTTATTAAGGGGGTTTATGGCTACACCTTC.

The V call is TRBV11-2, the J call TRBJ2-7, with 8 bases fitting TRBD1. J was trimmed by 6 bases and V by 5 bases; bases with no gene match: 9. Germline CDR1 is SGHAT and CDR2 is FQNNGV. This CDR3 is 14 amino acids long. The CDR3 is CASSGTGSRVEQYF. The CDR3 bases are TGTGCCAGCAGCGGGACAGGATCCCGGGTCGAGCAGTACTTC.